This T cell receptor (beta chain) was recovered during a study of T-cell memory formation after mild COVID-19. General study findings and limits: There was a balanced CD4/CD8 profile in clones contracting day 15 to 85, and later expanders leaned CD4+.

CDR1 is KGHDR and CDR2 is SFDVKD in the germline V gene. The V gene end was trimmed by 7 bases and the J gene end by 6 bases; junction bases not matched to a gene: 7. The CDR3 runs 15 residues. This clonotype has only a few counts. Its antigen remains unknown. Each CDR3 protein gets one entry after TCRdb re-called the 5' RACE reads with MiXCR. Here the sample spans under 200,000 distinct CDR3 sequences, less than 40% being singletons. This sequence originates from an adult woman who had mild COVID-19 (a few samples of this study predate the infection). Cell type and time point are not known. The sample taken for sequencing was PBMCs or a T cell subset sorted from them (not recorded which). The V gene is TRBV24-1, the J gene TRBJ2-3; 12 nucleotides align to TRBD2. The CDR3 spells CATRATSGSPDTQYF. The CDR3 nucleotides are TGTGCCACCAGAGCGACTAGCGGGAGCCCCGATACGCAGTATTTT.